The TCR beta chain described here comes from a study of control samples from healthy donors and cancer patients. This clone was detected only a few times. The data were produced by immunoSEQ multiplex PCR, yet TCRdb's version contains in-frame clones alone and is incomplete. Among over 150,000 clones listed, roughly 95% were seen once. The CDR3 extends over 15 amino acids. Germline assignment: CDR1 MNHEY and CDR2 SVGAGI. The J segment lost 0 bases and the V segment lost 8 bases, leaving 7 bases of the junction unmatched. The sample consisted of blood. This chain uses TRBV6-5 with TRBJ1-1, with TRBD1 matching 9 bases. This TCR was sampled from a woman aged 30 to 39 in good health. The CDR3 region is CASGPQGALNTEAFF. CDR3 sequence (DNA): TGTGCCAGCGGTCCACAGGGGGCCCTGAACACTGAAGCTTTCTTT.